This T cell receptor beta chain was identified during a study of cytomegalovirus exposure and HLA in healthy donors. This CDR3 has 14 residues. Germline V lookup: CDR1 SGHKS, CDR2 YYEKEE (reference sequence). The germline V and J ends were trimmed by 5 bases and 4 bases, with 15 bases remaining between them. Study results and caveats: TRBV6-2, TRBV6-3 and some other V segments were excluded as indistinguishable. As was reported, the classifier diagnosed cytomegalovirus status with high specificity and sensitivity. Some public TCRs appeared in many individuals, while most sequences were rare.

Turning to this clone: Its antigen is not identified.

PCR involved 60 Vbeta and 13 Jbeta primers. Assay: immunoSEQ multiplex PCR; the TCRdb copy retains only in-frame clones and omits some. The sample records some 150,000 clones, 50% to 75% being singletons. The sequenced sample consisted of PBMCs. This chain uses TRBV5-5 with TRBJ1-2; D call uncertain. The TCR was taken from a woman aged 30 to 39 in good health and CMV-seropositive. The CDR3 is CASSPAVLGYGYTF. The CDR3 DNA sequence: TGTGCCAGCAGTCCAGCGGTGCTTGGCTATGGCTACACCTTC.